The 3 T cell receptor beta chains below were found in one sample sequenced in a study of T-cell memory formation after mild COVID-19. Each CDR3 protein gets one entry after TCRdb re-called the 5' RACE reads with MiXCR. This sample has nearly 350,000 distinct CDR3 sequences, with over 10% found just once. Specimen: PBMCs or a T cell subset sorted from them (not recorded which). The source is a man younger than 35 who had mild COVID-19 (a few samples of this study predate the infection). Cell type and time point are not known.

Only a few counts were recorded for this clonotype. Here the CDR3 reads CAISEREGSTDTQYF. CDR3 DNA sequence: TGTGCCATCAGTGAAAGGGAGGGGAGCACAGATACGCAGTATTTT. The chain combines TRBV10-3 with TRBJ2-3, with 7 bases that match TRBD2. Losses at the gene ends were 3 bases for V and 0 bases for J; bases not matched to a gene: 3. Germline V gives CDR1 ENHRY, CDR2 SYGVKD. This CDR3 comprises 15 residues.

A remark on this clonotype: At one boundary the junction diverges from the germline segment, which might be a read error. This chain uses TRBV6-6 with TRBJ1-5; 7 bases fit TRBD1. The CDR3 runs 15 residues. In germline, CDR1 is MNHNY, CDR2 SVGAGI (reference sequence). The CDR3 reads CASSPHDRADQPQQF. The CDR3, as DNA: TGTGCCAGCAGTCCTCATGACAGGGCAGATCAGCCCCAGCAATTT.

This clonotype was detected only a few times. The rearrangement uses TRBV27 and TRBJ2-7, with TRBD1 identical over 7 bases. V was clipped by 5 bases and J by 7 bases; unmatched bases: 5. The CDR3 spans 12 residues. Germline-derived CDR1 and CDR2 are MNHEY and SMNVEV (reference sequence). CDR3 residues: CASSIQGREQYF. Written as DNA, the CDR3 is TGTGCCAGCAGTATACAGGGGCGGGAGCAGTACTTC.